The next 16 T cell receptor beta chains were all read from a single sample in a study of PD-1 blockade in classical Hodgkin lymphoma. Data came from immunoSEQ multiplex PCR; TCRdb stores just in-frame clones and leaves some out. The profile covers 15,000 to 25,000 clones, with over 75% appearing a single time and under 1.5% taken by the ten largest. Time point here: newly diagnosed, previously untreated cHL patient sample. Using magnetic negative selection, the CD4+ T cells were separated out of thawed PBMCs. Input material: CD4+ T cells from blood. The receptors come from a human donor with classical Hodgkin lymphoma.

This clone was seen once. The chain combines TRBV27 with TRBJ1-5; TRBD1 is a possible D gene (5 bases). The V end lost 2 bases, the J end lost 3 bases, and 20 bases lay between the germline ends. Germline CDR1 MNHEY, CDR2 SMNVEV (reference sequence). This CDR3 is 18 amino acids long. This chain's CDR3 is CASSLRAPASGYNQPQHF. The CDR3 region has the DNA TGTGCCAGCAGTTTAAGAGCCCCTGCTTCAGGGTACAATCAGCCCCAGCATTTT.

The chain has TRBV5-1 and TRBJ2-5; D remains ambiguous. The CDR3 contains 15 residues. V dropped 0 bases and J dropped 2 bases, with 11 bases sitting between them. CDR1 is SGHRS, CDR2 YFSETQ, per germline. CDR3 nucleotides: TGCGCCAGCAGCTTGGCCGACCTAGATCAAGAGACCCAGTACTTC. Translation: CASSLADLDQETQYF.

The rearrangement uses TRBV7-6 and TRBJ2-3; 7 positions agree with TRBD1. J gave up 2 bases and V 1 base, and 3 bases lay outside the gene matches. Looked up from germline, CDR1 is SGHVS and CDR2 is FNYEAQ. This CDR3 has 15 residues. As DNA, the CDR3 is TGTGCCAGCAGCTTAGGGGGACAGTACACAGATACGCAGTATTTT. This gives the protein CASSLGGQYTDTQYF.

CDR3 bases: TGTGCCAGCAGCAAAGAATATCGGCAGGAGATGAACACCGGGGAGCTGTTTTTT. Amino acid sequence: CASSKEYRQEMNTGELFF. This chain connects TRBV21-1 to TRBJ2-2. TRBV21-1 is shown as a pseudogene. This CDR3 region has 18 residues.

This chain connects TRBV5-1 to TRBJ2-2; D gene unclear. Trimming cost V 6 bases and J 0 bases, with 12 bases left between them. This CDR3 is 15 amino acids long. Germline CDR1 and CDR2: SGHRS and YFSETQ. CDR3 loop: CASTLTVTNTGELFF. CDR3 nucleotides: TGCGCCAGCACTCTAACAGTAACGAACACCGGGGAGCTGTTTTTT.

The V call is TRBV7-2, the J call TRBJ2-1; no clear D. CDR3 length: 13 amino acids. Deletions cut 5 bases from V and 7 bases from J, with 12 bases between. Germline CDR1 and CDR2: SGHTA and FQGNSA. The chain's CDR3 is CASSQPAGNEQFF. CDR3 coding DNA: TGTGCCAGCAGCCAACCTGCCGGGAATGAGCAGTTCTTC.

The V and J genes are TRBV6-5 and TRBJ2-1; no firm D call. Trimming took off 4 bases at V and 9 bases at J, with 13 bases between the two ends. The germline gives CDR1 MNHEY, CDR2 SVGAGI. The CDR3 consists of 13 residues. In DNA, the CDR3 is TGTGCCAGCAGTTGGGCCTTACTGGGTGAGCAGTTCTTC. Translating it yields CASSWALLGEQFF.

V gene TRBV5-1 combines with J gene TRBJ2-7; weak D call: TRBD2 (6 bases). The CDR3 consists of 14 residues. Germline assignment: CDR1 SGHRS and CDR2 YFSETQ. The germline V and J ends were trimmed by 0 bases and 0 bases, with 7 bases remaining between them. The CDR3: CASSLETSSYEQYF. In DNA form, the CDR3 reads TGCGCCAGCAGCTTGGAGACTAGCTCCTACGAGCAGTACTTC.

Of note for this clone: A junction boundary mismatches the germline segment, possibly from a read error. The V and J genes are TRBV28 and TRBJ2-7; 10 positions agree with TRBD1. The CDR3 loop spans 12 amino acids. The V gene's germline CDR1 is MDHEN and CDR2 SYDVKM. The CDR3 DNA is TGTGCCAGCAGTTTAAGGACAGGGGGAACGCACTTC. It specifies CASSLRTGGTHF.

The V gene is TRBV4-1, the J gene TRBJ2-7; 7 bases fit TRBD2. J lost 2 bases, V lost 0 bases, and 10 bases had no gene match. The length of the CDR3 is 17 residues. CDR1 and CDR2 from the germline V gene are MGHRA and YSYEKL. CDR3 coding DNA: TGCGCCAGCAGCCAAGATTCGCTAGCGGAGTTCCCCTACGAGCAGTACTTC. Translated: CASSQDSLAEFPYEQYF.

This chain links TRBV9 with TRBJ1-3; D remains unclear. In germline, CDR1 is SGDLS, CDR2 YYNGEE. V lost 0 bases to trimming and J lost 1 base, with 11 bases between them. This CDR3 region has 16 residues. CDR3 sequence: CASSVGWTGSGNTIYF. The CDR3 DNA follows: TGTGCCAGCAGCGTAGGATGGACGGGTTCTGGAAACACCATATATTTT.

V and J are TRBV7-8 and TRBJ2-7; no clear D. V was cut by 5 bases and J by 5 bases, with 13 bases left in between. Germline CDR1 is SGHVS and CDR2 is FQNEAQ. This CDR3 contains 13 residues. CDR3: CASSPVGGHEQYF. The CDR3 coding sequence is TGTGCCAGCAGCCCGGTGGGCGGCCACGAGCAGTACTTC.

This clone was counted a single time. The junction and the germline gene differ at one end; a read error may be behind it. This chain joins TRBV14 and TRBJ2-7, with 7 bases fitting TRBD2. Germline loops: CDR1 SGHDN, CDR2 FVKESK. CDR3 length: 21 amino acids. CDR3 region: CASSKDPWGEGHAKGTYEQYF. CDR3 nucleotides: TGTGCCAGCAGCAAAGACCCTTGGGGGGAGGGCCATGCCAAGGGGACCTACGAGCAGTACTTC. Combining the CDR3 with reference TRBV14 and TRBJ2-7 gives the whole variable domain EAGVTQFPSHSVIEKGQTVTLRCDPISGHDNLYWYRRVMGKEIKFLLHFVKESKQDESGMPNNRFLAERTGGTYSTLKVQPAELEDSGVYFCASSKDPWGEGHAKGTYEQYFGPGTRLTVT.

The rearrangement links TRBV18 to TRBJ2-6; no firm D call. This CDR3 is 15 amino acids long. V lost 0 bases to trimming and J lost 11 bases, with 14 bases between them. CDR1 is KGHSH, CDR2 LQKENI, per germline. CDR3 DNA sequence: TGTGCCAGCTCACCACCTTTGGCAGGCCAGGACGTCCTGACTTTC. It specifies CASSPPLAGQDVLTF.

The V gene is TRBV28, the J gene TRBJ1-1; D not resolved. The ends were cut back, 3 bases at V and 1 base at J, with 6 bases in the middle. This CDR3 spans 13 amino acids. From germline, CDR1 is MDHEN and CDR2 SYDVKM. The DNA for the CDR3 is TGTGCCAGCAGTTTTCCACGGAACACTGAAGCTTTCTTT. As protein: CASSFPRNTEAFF.

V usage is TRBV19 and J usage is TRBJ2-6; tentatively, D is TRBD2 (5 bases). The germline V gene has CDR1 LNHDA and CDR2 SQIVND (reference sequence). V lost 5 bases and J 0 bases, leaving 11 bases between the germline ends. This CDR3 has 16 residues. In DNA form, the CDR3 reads TGTGCCAGTAGTCCAGGACGGGACTCTGGGGCCAACGTCCTGACTTTC. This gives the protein CASSPGRDSGANVLTF.